This TCR beta chain comes out of a study of neurological immune-mediated disorders. Study in general: Of the multiple sclerosis patients, approximately 34 in total, some 30 were relapsing-remitting and 3 were secondary progressive. General observations from the study: Phylogenetic grouping assigned the repertoires of 18 of 34 multiple sclerosis patients to a single related-CDR3 cluster, which may represent a signature.

This clonotype was recorded many times. Its antigen is undetermined. The germline gives CDR1 SGHTA, CDR2 FQGTGA. Unmatched junction bases numbered 20, after V lost 10 bases and J lost 5 bases. There are 18 residues in the CDR3. The authors produced cDNA by 5'RACE using 10-nucleotide random UMIs. MiXCR, applied by TCRdb to the 5' RACE reads, yields one record per CDR3 protein. The sample holds 35,000 to 50,000 distinct CDR3 sequences, 2% to 3% seen once. The chain links TRBV7-3 to TRBJ2-1; TRBD2 agrees at 10 bases. Sequenced input: PBMCs. The receptor was isolated from a man aged 45-65 years with multiple sclerosis. CDR3 in DNA: TGTGCCACCCACCCTAGCGGGGGTTATCTAGAAAACAACAATGAGCAGTTCTTC. This translates into CATHPSGGYLENNNEQFF.